The rows below give T cell receptor beta chains drawn from one sample of a study of radiotherapy plus CTLA-4 blockade in lung cancer. Sequencing used immunoSEQ multiplex PCR; TCRdb keeps in-frame clones, though not all of them. This table has 77,000 or so clones, roughly four fifths appearing once. The source was peripheral blood, collected from a patient treated with radiotherapy plus ipilimumab. Receptors originate from a human donor with non-small cell lung cancer whose response to radiotherapy plus ipilimumab could not be evaluated. Each CDR3 is given with its conserved first and last residue. A D gene is named only where the DNA matches it firmly. Clone size is not always given. Where it is, it says once, few, many or a class for expanded clones.

d_gene	v_gene	abundance	j_gene	len	CDR3aa	CDR3nt
TRBD2	TRBV4-2	NA	TRBJ2-3	14	CASSQGETSGAQYF	TGTGCCAGCAGCCAAGGGGAAACTAGCGGGGCGCAGTATTTT
TRBD1	TRBV10-2	NA	TRBJ2-7	16	CASSAGGIFVSYEQYF	TGCGCCAGCAGCGCAGGGGGCATATTTGTTTCCTACGAGCAGTACTTC
TRBD2	TRBV2	NA	TRBJ2-1	13	CASRPTSGGRQFF	TGTGCCAGCAGACCCACTAGCGGGGGCCGGCAGTTCTTC
TRBD2	TRBV9	NA	TRBJ2-3	16	CASSAPLAGVADTQYF	TGTGCCAGCAGCGCCCCACTAGCGGGAGTTGCAGATACGCAGTATTTT
TRBD1	TRBV5-8	once	TRBJ1-2	14	CASSLDRGRNGYTF	TGTGCCAGCAGCCTGGACAGGGGTAGGAATGGCTACACCTTC
NA	TRBV5-1	NA	TRBJ2-1	16	CASSLGGGFSYNEQFF	TGCGCCAGCAGCTTGGGGGGCGGTTTCTCCTACAATGAGCAGTTCTTC
TRBD1	TRBV7-9	once	TRBJ1-4	18	CASSLNSAAGGSGEKLFF	TGTGCCAGCAGCCTAAATTCGGCGGCAGGGGGCTCGGGCGAAAAACTGTTTTTT
NA	TRBV1	NA	TRBJ1-2	15	CTSSQDPEQICGYTF	TGCACCAGCAGCCAAGATCCGGAGCAGATATGCGGCTACACCTTC
NA	TRBV23-1	NA	TRBJ1-2	15	CASSHCRGWNYGYTF	TGCGCCAGCAGTCACTGCAGGGGATGGAACTATGGCTACACCTTC
NA	TRBV6-1	NA	TRBJ1-3	14	CAAKSGNSGNTIYF	TGTGCCGCAAAGTCAGGGAACTCTGGAAACACCATATATTTT
NA	TRBV12-5	NA	TRBJ2-1	10	CASGPGEQFF	TGTGCTAGTGGCCCCGGGGAGCAGTTCTTC
NA	TRBV28	few	TRBJ1-1	11	CASSLSGEAFF	TGTGCCAGCAGTTTATCGGGTGAAGCTTTCTTT
NA	TRBV7-9	NA	TRBJ1-2	14	CASSPQTGGGGYTF	TGTGCCAGCAGCCCCCAGACCGGGGGTGGGGGCTACACCTTC
TRBD1	TRBV4-1	NA	TRBJ2-2	16	CASSRLGQGVPGELFF	TGCGCCAGCAGCCGACTTGGACAGGGAGTACCCGGGGAGCTGTTTTTT
NA	TRBV1	few	TRBJ2-1	19	CTSSQDIRVWGELYNEQFF	TGCACCAGCAGCCAAGATATTCGGGTTTGGGGGGAACTCTACAATGAGCAGTTCTTC
TRBD1	TRBV7-2	few	TRBJ1-2	16	CASSLTGQELGGSYTF	TGTGCCAGCAGCCTGACCGGACAGGAACTGGGTGGTAGCTACACCTTC
TRBD1	TRBV27	NA	TRBJ1-1	16	CASSFRTGDYNTEAFF	TGTGCCAGCAGTTTTAGGACAGGGGATTACAACACTGAAGCTTTCTTT
NA	TRBV7-6	NA	TRBJ2-2	14	CASNHFPRTGELFF	TGTGCCAGCAACCATTTCCCGAGGACCGGGGAGCTGTTTTTT
TRBD1	TRBV5-1	NA	TRBJ2-2	15	CASSLETGSTGELFF	TGCGCCAGCAGCTTGGAGACAGGGTCCACCGGGGAGCTGTTTTTT
TRBD1	TRBV7-9	NA	TRBJ1-3	16	CASSTAGGPSGNTIYF	TGTGCCAGCAGCACGGCAGGGGGGCCCTCTGGAAACACCATATATTTT
NA	TRBV2	NA	TRBJ2-7	14	CASSEDGDSYEQYF	TGTGCCAGCAGTGAGGACGGGGACTCCTACGAGCAGTACTTC
TRBD2	TRBV27	once	TRBJ2-3	15	CASSLSAGGTDTQYF	TGTGCCAGCAGTTTATCAGCGGGGGGAACAGATACGCAGTATTTT
NA	TRBV19	few	TRBJ1-1	15	CASSMVRGWSAEAFF	TGTGCCAGTAGTATGGTCCGGGGGTGGAGCGCTGAAGCTTTCTTT
NA	TRBV7-9	NA	TRBJ2-1	14	CTSSPGDKYNEQFF	TGTACCAGCAGCCCCGGGGACAAATACAATGAGCAGTTCTTC
TRBD1	TRBV5-5	NA	TRBJ1-2	16	CASSWEGQGAVYGYTF	TGTGCCAGCAGCTGGGAGGGACAGGGGGCCGTCTATGGCTACACCTTC
NA	TRBV9	NA	TRBJ1-4	15	CASSVGGGLGEKLFF	TGTGCCAGCAGCGTGGGGGGAGGTTTGGGTGAAAAACTGTTTTTT
TRBD1	TRBV10-3	NA	TRBJ1-1	15	CAIKRTGGENTEAFF	TGTGCCATCAAACGGACAGGGGGCGAGAACACTGAAGCTTTCTTT
NA	TRBV6-5	NA	TRBJ2-3	15	CASRSGLGSTDTQYF	TGTGCCAGCAGATCAGGGTTGGGGAGCACAGATACGCAGTATTTT
TRBD1	TRBV19	NA	TRBJ2-5	16	CASSPWTGASSTKQYF	TGTGCCAGTAGCCCTTGGACAGGGGCCTCTTCTACGAAGCAGTACTTC
TRBD2	TRBV6-1	NA	TRBJ2-3	16	CASSEGVSGGPYTQYF	TGTGCCAGCAGTGAAGGTGTATCGGGGGGGCCGTATACGCAGTATTTT
NA	TRBV11-2	NA	TRBJ2-7	14	CASSLDWQAIEQYF	TGTGCCAGCAGCTTAGATTGGCAGGCCATCGAGCAGTACTTC
NA	TRBV21-1	NA	TRBJ1-5	15	CASSKSGGGNQPQHF	TGTGCCAGCAGCAAGTCAGGGGGCGGCAATCAGCCCCAGCATTTT
TRBD2	TRBV2	NA	TRBJ2-5	15	CASSAEGGVQETQYF	TGTGCCAGCAGTGCCGAGGGAGGGGTTCAAGAGACCCAGTACTTC
TRBD1	TRBV19	NA	TRBJ1-1	15	CASSMVGQGVIEAFF	TGTGCCAGTAGTATGGTGGGACAGGGGGTTATTGAAGCTTTCTTT
TRBD2	TRBV7-3	NA	TRBJ2-3	16	CASSLNGGSSSDTQYF	TGTGCCAGCAGCTTAAACGGCGGGAGTAGCTCAGATACGCAGTATTTT
TRBD2	TRBV5-1	once	TRBJ2-2	16	CASSSGLAANTGELFF	TGCGCCAGCAGCTCGGGACTAGCGGCGAACACCGGGGAGCTGTTTTTT
NA	TRBV14	NA	TRBJ2-3	17	CASSQDNWGERTDTQYF	TGTGCCAGCAGCCAAGACAACTGGGGGGAAAGGACAGATACGCAGTATTTT
TRBD1	TRBV18	few	TRBJ1-3	16	CASSPEGQGSGNTIYF	TGTGCCAGCTCGCCCGAGGGACAGGGCTCTGGAAACACCATATATTTT
NA	TRBV28	NA	TRBJ1-3	15	CASKMTGSSGNTIYF	TGTGCCAGCAAAATGACAGGCAGCTCTGGAAACACCATATATTTT
TRBD2	TRBV7-3	NA	TRBJ2-5	16	CASSLQTSGGQETQYF	TGTGCCAGCAGTCTTCAGACTAGCGGTGGACAAGAGACCCAGTACTTC